Below, 15 T cell receptor beta chains from the same sample are listed, as sequenced in a study of blood T cell repertoires in COVID-19. The data were produced by immunoSEQ multiplex PCR, yet TCRdb's version contains in-frame clones alone and is incomplete. Here the sample spans more than 150,000 clones, around 85% being singletons. Sequenced: peripheral blood. These receptors originate from a woman aged 70-85 years with acute or convalescent COVID-19.

The gene calls are TRBV3-1 (or the pseudogene TRBV3-2) and TRBJ1-5; D remains unclear. CDR1 is LGHDT, CDR2 YNNKEL, per germline (reference sequence). V lost 1 base, J lost 2 bases, and 6 bases lay in between. This CDR3 region has 14 residues. The DNA of the CDR3 is TGTGCCAGCAGCCAAGCTTTAGGCAATCAGCCCCAGCATTTT. This encodes CASSQALGNQPQHF.

This sequence joins TRBV7-2 and TRBJ1-2; the match to TRBD1 covers 12 bases. J lost 8 bases, V lost 5 bases, and 15 bases had no gene match. Germline CDR1 and CDR2: SGHTA and FQGNSA. This CDR3 comprises 17 residues. The DNA for the CDR3 is TGTGCCAGCAGCCCAATAGTCGGGACAGGGGGCAGGGGAGGCTACACCTTC. It encodes CASSPIVGTGGRGGYTF.

The chain has TRBV2 and TRBJ1-4; 10 bases fit TRBD1. This CDR3 region has 15 residues. CDR1 and CDR2 (germline): SNHLY, FYNNEI. V gave up 1 base and J gave up 6 bases; unmatched junction bases: 2. CDR3 in amino acids: CASSEVGTGDEKLFF. Written as DNA, the CDR3 is TGTGCCAGCAGTGAAGTAGGGACAGGGGATGAAAAACTGTTTTTT.

V usage is TRBV6-2 or TRBV6-3 and J usage is TRBJ1-1, with 10 bases identical to TRBD1. Germline trimming cut 6 bases from V and 8 bases from J; bases unmatched to any gene: 9. Germline V gene lookup returns CDR1 MNHEY and CDR2 SVGEGT. The CDR3 sequence is 14 residues long. The CDR3 sequence: CASSLRQGASEAFF. The CDR3 DNA sequence: TGTGCCAGCAGCCTTAGACAGGGGGCTTCCGAAGCTTTCTTT.

The chain recombines TRBV6-4 with TRBJ1-2, with D unresolved. CDR3 size: 12 residues. Between the trimmed V and J ends, which lost 4 bases and 8 bases, there was a span of 11 bases. Germline V CDR1 and CDR2: MRHNA, SNTAGT. This CDR3 is CASSAPGGGYTF. In DNA, the CDR3 is TGTGCCAGCAGTGCCCCAGGAGGAGGCTACACCTTC.

The CDR3 region has the DNA TGTGCCAGTAGTATCTGGGGAGTGAACACTGAAGCTTTCTTT. It is translated as CASSIWGVNTEAFF. The rearrangement joins TRBV19 to TRBJ1-1; D unresolved. Germline CDR1 is LNHDA and CDR2 is SQIVND (reference sequence). Trimming removed 3 bases at V and 0 bases at J, with 8 bases between. The CDR3 loop spans 14 amino acids.

Only one count was recorded for this clone. The CDR3 DNA follows: TGCGCCAGCGGACTAGCGGGAGACAACTCCTACGAGCAGTACTTC. Translated: CASGLAGDNSYEQYF. J is TRBJ2-7 and V is TRBV5-1, with 13 bases aligning to TRBD2. Germline CDR1 reads SGHRS; CDR2 reads YFSETQ. The CDR3 has 15 residues. With 7 bases clipped from V and 0 bases from J, the junction kept 4 bases outside the gene matches.

This clone was found once. The chain uses TRBV5-8 and TRBJ2-1; TRBD2 matches 9 bases. Germline loops: CDR1 SGHTS, CDR2 YDEGEE. This CDR3 comprises 14 residues. The junction had 5 bases not matched to a gene; V was cut back by 2 bases and J by 8 bases. The chain's CDR3 is CASSLRAGGYEQFF. The DNA for the CDR3 is TGTGCCAGCAGCTTAAGGGCGGGAGGGTATGAGCAGTTCTTC.

The rearrangement uses TRBV30 and TRBJ1-5; D is unclear. Deletions cut 1 base from V and 2 bases from J, with 12 bases between. CDR3 length: 15 residues. The germline V gene has CDR1 GTSNPN and CDR2 SVGIG (reference sequence). The DNA of the CDR3 is TGTGCCTGGAGTGAAAATCTTTCGGGCAATCAGCCCCAGCATTTT. Its protein product is CAWSENLSGNQPQHF. Filled out from reference TRBV30 and TRBJ1-5, the complete variable domain reads SQTIHQWPATLVQPVGSPLSLECTVEGTSNPNLYWYRQAAGRGLQLLFYSVGIGQISSEVPQNLSASRPQDRQFILSSKKLLLSDSGFYLCAWSENLSGNQPQHFGDGTRLSIL.

The chain employs TRBV6-2 or TRBV6-3 and TRBJ2-1, with 8 bases that match TRBD2. Germline V lookup: CDR1 MNHEY, CDR2 SVGEGT. J gave up 2 bases and V 3 bases, and 21 bases lay outside the gene matches. The CDR3 is 21 amino acids. The CDR3 nucleotides are TGTGCCAGCAGTTATTCATCTTCCTCGGCGTTAGCGGGGATCGCCTACAATGAGCAGTTCTTC. It codes for CASSYSSSSALAGIAYNEQFF.

This clone was detected once. The chain is built from TRBV27 and TRBJ2-7; tentative D call: TRBD1 (6 bases). Per germline, CDR1 MNHEY and CDR2 SMNVEV (reference sequence). V lost 4 bases, J lost 3 bases, and 13 bases lay in between. The CDR3 is 14 amino acids. The CDR3 coding sequence is TGTGCCAGCAGTTCGAGACAGGCCCACTACGAGCAGTACTTC. Protein: CASSSRQAHYEQYF.

The rearrangement joins TRBV7-9 to TRBJ1-5; TRBD1 matches 7 bases. Germline loops: CDR1 SEHNR, CDR2 FQNEAQ (reference sequence). There are 18 residues in the CDR3. J was trimmed by 0 bases and V by 5 bases; bases with no gene match: 13. CDR3 amino acids: CASSRSGTDTYSNQPQHF. The CDR3 DNA reads as TGTGCCAGCAGCCGATCCGGGACAGACACATATAGCAATCAGCCCCAGCATTTT.

The genes are TRBV6-6 and TRBJ1-5; no firm D call. The germline gives CDR1 MNHNY, CDR2 SVGAGI (reference sequence). The V end lost 6 bases, the J end lost 0 bases, and 6 bases lay between the germline ends. This CDR3 spans 13 amino acids. The CDR3 bases are TGTGCCAGCAGCAGATATAGCAATCAGCCCCAGCATTTT. This codes for CASSRYSNQPQHF.

The V call is TRBV6-5, the J call TRBJ1-2; D unclear. V was pared by 2 bases and J by 2 bases, with 15 bases between. The CDR3 consists of 16 residues. In germline, CDR1 is MNHEY, CDR2 SVGAGI. Here the CDR3 DNA reads TGTGCCAGCAGTTACCTAAGTCCCGCCACCAACTATGGCTACACCTTC. This translates into CASSYLSPATNYGYTF.

This chain joins TRBV6-5 and TRBJ1-2; 9 bases match TRBD1. Germline CDR1 and CDR2: MNHEY and SVGAGI. With 7 bases clipped from V and 5 bases from J, the junction kept 8 bases outside the gene matches. This CDR3 has 14 amino acids. The CDR3 DNA reads as TGTGCCAGCATTCCGGGACAGGGTAGATATGGCTACACCTTC. Amino acids: CASIPGQGRYGYTF.